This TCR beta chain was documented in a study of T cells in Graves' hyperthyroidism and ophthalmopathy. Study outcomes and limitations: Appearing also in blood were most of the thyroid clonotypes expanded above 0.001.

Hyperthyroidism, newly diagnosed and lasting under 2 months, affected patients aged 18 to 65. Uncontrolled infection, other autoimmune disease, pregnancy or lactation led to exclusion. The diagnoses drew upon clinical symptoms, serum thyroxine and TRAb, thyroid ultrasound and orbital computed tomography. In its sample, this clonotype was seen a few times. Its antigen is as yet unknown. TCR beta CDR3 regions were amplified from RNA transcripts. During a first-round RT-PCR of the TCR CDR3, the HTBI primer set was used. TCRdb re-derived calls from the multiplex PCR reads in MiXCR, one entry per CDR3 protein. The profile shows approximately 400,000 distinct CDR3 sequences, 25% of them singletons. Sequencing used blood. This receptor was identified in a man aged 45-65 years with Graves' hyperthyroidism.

This CDR3 is CASSLVAGVETQYF. DNA of the CDR3: TGTGCCAGCAGCTTGGTAGCGGGAGTTGAGACCCAGTACTTC. V is TRBV7-6 and J is TRBJ2-5; TRBD2 matches at 9 bases. The V segment lost 3 bases and the J segment 5 bases; nucleotides outside the gene matches: 4. Germline loops: CDR1 SGHVS, CDR2 FNYEAQ. The CDR3 covers 14 residues.